This TCR beta chain was retrieved from a study of blood T cell repertoires in COVID-19. Turning to the study itself: T cells, B-cell-depleted T cells, or PBMCs supplied cDNA or gDNA.

Clones were sequenced by immunoSEQ multiplex PCR, and TCRdb holds only the in-frame ones, with some missing. The repertoire holds 250,000 to 300,000 clones, with around 90% as singletons. Trimming shortened V by 3 bases and J by 3 bases, and 5 bases separated the two germline ends. This CDR3 has 12 residues. Note on this clone: In the same sample, other DNA sequences code for this CDR3.

The sample taken for sequencing was peripheral blood. This rearrangement joins TRBV12-3 or TRBV12-4 to TRBJ1-1; D remains unclear. The origin of this receptor is a woman in her thirties or forties who had recovered from COVID-19. CDR3 amino acids: CASSFSDTEAFF. As DNA, the CDR3 is TGTGCCAGCAGTTTCTCAGACACTGAAGCTTTCTTT.